The 27 T cell receptor beta chains presented below share a single source sample, sequenced in a study of blood T cell repertoires in COVID-19. TCRdb's table, derived via immunoSEQ multiplex PCR, lists solely in-frame clones and lacks some. Of about 97,000 clones listed, around nine tenths were seen once; the top ten hold 15%. Sequenced input: peripheral blood. The receptors come from a human donor in a cohort sampled during active COVID-19.

This sequence joins TRBV9 and TRBJ2-3; no clear D. The CDR3 has 16 residues. Trimming took off 0 bases at V and 6 bases at J, with 17 bases between the two ends. Germline lookup yields CDR1 SGDLS and CDR2 YYNGEE. CDR3 in amino acids: CASSVEPHRQEDTQYF. For the CDR3, the DNA is TGTGCCAGCAGCGTAGAGCCCCACCGACAAGAGGATACGCAGTATTTT.

The chain links TRBV28 to TRBJ2-3, with D possibly TRBD2 on 5 matching bases. Germline CDR1 reads MDHEN; CDR2 reads SYDVKM. The CDR3 spans 12 residues. The germline V and J ends were trimmed by 10 bases and 2 bases, with 10 bases remaining between them. The CDR3 here is CAIERNTDTQYF. The DNA for the CDR3 is TGTGCCATAGAGCGGAACACAGATACGCAGTATTTT. Supplemented by reference TRBV28 and TRBJ2-3, the full variable domain reads DVKVTQSSRYLVKRTGEKVFLECVQDMDHENMFWYRQDPGLGLRLIYFSYDVKMKEKGDIPEGYSVSREKKERFSLILESASTNQTSMYLCAIERNTDTQYFGPGTRLTVL.

V gene TRBV21-1 combines with J gene TRBJ2-6; no check of the table's D call, TRBD2, against the DNA was made. TRBV21-1 is listed as a pseudogene. This CDR3 contains 17 residues. DNA of the CDR3: TGTGCCAGCAGCAAAGTAAACGAGTACTCTGGGGCCAACGTCCTGACTTTC. It codes for CASSKVNEYSGANVLTF.

This chain connects TRBV14 to TRBJ2-7; a weak D match, TRBD1 (6 bases). Per germline, CDR1 SGHDN and CDR2 FVKESK. This CDR3 contains 14 residues. The germline V and J ends were trimmed by 0 bases and 4 bases, with 10 bases remaining between them. The CDR3: CASSQDGGWYEQYF. CDR3 coding DNA: TGTGCCAGCAGCCAAGATGGGGGCTGGTACGAGCAGTACTTC.

The rearrangement links TRBV28 to TRBJ2-5, with 12 bases that match TRBD2. This CDR3 has 17 amino acids. The trim removed 6 bases at V and 4 bases at J, leaving 12 bases unmatched. Per the germline V gene, CDR1 is MDHEN and CDR2 is SYDVKM. In DNA, the CDR3 is TGTGCCAGCAGGACTAGCGGGAGCAGGGCTGTAGGAGAGACCCAGTACTTC. Amino acids: CASRTSGSRAVGETQYF.

The J gene is TRBJ1-1, the V gene TRBV7-9; D uncertain. The germline gives CDR1 SEHNR, CDR2 FQNEAQ (reference sequence). V lost 4 bases, J lost 1 base, and 16 bases lay in between. The CDR3 covers 16 residues. The CDR3 reads CASSSFEGGSNTEAFF. In DNA form, the CDR3 reads TGTGCCAGCAGCTCTTTTGAGGGCGGATCGAACACTGAAGCTTTCTTT.

This chain links TRBV7-2 with TRBJ2-7; 7 bases are shared with TRBD1. CDR3 length: 16 residues. The germline V gene encodes CDR1 SGHTA and CDR2 FQGNSA. V lost 0 bases to trimming and J lost 2 bases; unmatched junction nucleotides: 7. The CDR3 DNA reads as TGTGCCAGCAGCTTAGCGAATAACAGGGGCGCCTACGAGCAGTACTTC. Its protein product is CASSLANNRGAYEQYF.

J is TRBJ1-3 and V is TRBV4-2, with 7 bases lining up with TRBD1. Germline V CDR1 and CDR2: LGHNA, YNFKEQ. This CDR3 is 17 amino acids long. Trimming took 0 bases from V and 4 from J; bases not matched to a gene: 9. CDR3 bases: TGTGCCAGCAGCCAAGATCTCGACAGGGTGACGGGAAACACCATATATTTT. Translated, it gives CASSQDLDRVTGNTIYF.

The CDR3 spells CASSRGLPGTDTQYF. CDR3 in DNA: TGTGCCAGCAGCCGGGGACTACCTGGCACAGATACGCAGTATTTT. The V and J genes are TRBV7-6 and TRBJ2-3, with 7 bases matching TRBD2. This CDR3 is built from 15 residues. Losses at the gene ends were 5 bases for V and 1 base for J; bases not matched to a gene: 6. CDR1 SGHVS and CDR2 FNYEAQ come from the germline V gene.

V usage is TRBV2 and J usage is TRBJ1-1; D is unresolved. V shed 6 bases and J shed 1 base, with 12 bases lying between them. In germline, CDR1 is SNHLY, CDR2 FYNNEI. CDR3 length equals 14 residues. The chain's CDR3 is CASRMGRGNTEAFF. The DNA for the CDR3 is TGTGCCAGCAGAATGGGCCGGGGGAACACTGAAGCTTTCTTT.

The chain carries TRBV5-1 and TRBJ2-3; TRBD2 aligns across 8 bases. Trimming took 7 bases from V and 2 from J; bases not matched to a gene: 6. The CDR3 totals 14 residues. Germline CDR1 SGHRS, CDR2 YFSETQ. CDR3 DNA sequence: TGCGCCAGCCAGCCGGGGGGGCACACAGATACGCAGTATTTT. Residues: CASQPGGHTDTQYF.

V is TRBV28 and J is TRBJ1-1, with D hard to call. Trimming removed 3 bases from V and 0 bases from J, with 5 bases in between. Germline V gives CDR1 MDHEN, CDR2 SYDVKM. The CDR3 is 13 amino acids. The CDR3 protein is CASSFTVNTEAFF. CDR3 DNA: TGTGCCAGCAGTTTTACGGTGAACACTGAAGCTTTCTTT.

V gene TRBV7-3 combines with J gene TRBJ2-3, with D possibly being TRBD2 (6 bases). The CDR3 loop spans 13 amino acids. From germline, CDR1 is SGHTA and CDR2 FQGTGA. V lost 6 bases and J lost 1, with 8 bases in between. CDR3 loop: CASRSGGTDTQYF. The CDR3 DNA is TGTGCCAGCAGATCGGGGGGCACAGATACGCAGTATTTT. Together with reference TRBV7-3 and TRBJ2-3, the CDR3 gives the full variable domain: GAGVSQTPSNKVTEKGKYVELRCDPISGHTALYWYRQSLGQGPEFLIYFQGTGAADDSGLPNDRFFAVRPEGSVSTLKIQRTERGDSAVYLCASRSGGTDTQYFGPGTRLTVL.

The sample holds a few counts of this clone. The rearrangement uses TRBV7-2 and TRBJ1-2; D gene uncertain. V was cut by 5 bases and J by 4 bases, with 14 bases left in between. Germline CDR1 and CDR2: SGHTA and FQGNSA. The CDR3 totals 14 residues. The CDR3 DNA is TGTGCCAGCAGCCCCTCATCTAGCCCCTATGGCTACACCTTC. It codes for CASSPSSSPYGYTF.

The chain has TRBV6-5 and TRBJ1-2; D is ambiguous. Germline V CDR1 and CDR2: MNHEY, SVGAGI. The V end was cut by 0 bases, the J end by 3 bases, with 8 bases between. The CDR3 has 14 amino acids. The chain's CDR3 is CASSYSRYDYGYTF. The CDR3 DNA follows: TGTGCCAGCAGTTACTCCAGATACGACTATGGCTACACCTTC.

This chain connects TRBV7-9 to TRBJ2-1, with unresolved D. Germline V gene data show CDR1 as SEHNR and CDR2 as FQNEAQ (reference sequence). The CDR3 sequence is 13 residues long. Trimming stripped 3 bases from V and 4 bases from J, with 7 bases between. CDR3 sequence (DNA): TGTGCCAGCAGCTTTTCCAGTTACAATGAGCAGTTCTTC. It codes for CASSFSSYNEQFF.

The J gene is TRBJ2-1, the V gene TRBV4-1; weak D call: TRBD2 (6 bases). The V gene's germline CDR1 is MGHRA and CDR2 YSYEKL. This CDR3 spans 15 amino acids. Trimming took 1 base from V and 3 from J, leaving 10 bases between them. The CDR3 here is CASSQGGTDYNEQFF. CDR3 DNA: TGCGCCAGCAGCCAAGGCGGGACGGACTACAATGAGCAGTTCTTC.

DNA for the CDR3: TGTGCCAGCAGTTACGGACTAGCGAACTCCTACGAGCAGTACTTC. As protein: CASSYGLANSYEQYF. V usage is TRBV6-2 or TRBV6-3 and J usage is TRBJ2-7; 9 bases match TRBD2. CDR3 length: 15 residues. From germline, CDR1 is MNHEY and CDR2 SVGEGT. J gave up 0 bases and V 2 bases, and 2 bases lay outside the gene matches.

The chain is built from TRBV19 and TRBJ1-1; D possibly corresponds to TRBD1 (6 bases). The V and J ends lost 4 bases and 3 bases respectively, with 12 bases between them. CDR3 length: 14 amino acids. Germline-derived CDR1 and CDR2 are LNHDA and SQIVND (reference sequence). CDR3 region: CASSNRAGDTEAFF. The CDR3 coding sequence is TGTGCCAGTAGTAACAGGGCTGGGGACACTGAAGCTTTCTTT.

A single count supports this clone. The rearrangement joins TRBV6-5 to TRBJ1-1, with D hard to call. In germline, CDR1 is MNHEY, CDR2 SVGAGI. V lost 6 bases and J 4 bases, leaving 6 bases between the germline ends. The CDR3 covers 11 residues. The CDR3 here is CASSGVTEAFF. The CDR3 bases are TGTGCCAGCAGCGGTGTCACTGAAGCTTTCTTT.

V gene TRBV28 combines with J gene TRBJ2-7, with 8 bases aligning to TRBD1. The V gene's germline CDR1 is MDHEN and CDR2 SYDVKM. The CDR3 spans 18 residues. The V gene end was trimmed by 3 bases and the J gene end by 3 bases; junction bases not matched to a gene: 16. As DNA, the CDR3 is TGTGCCAGCAGTTTTATCAGGGCTCCCCAGGGGGCAAGCTACGAGCAGTACTTC. This sequence encodes CASSFIRAPQGASYEQYF.

This chain links TRBV7-9 with TRBJ1-4; perhaps TRBD1 as D (5 bases). Per the germline V gene, CDR1 is SEHNR and CDR2 is FQNEAQ (reference sequence). This CDR3 region has 17 residues. Trimming removed 5 bases at V and 0 bases at J, with 16 bases between. The CDR3 DNA reads TGTGCCAGCAGCGTAAGTCCACAGGTGTCAACTAATGAAAAACTGTTTTTT. Protein sequence: CASSVSPQVSTNEKLFF.

The chain combines TRBV19 with TRBJ1-3; possible D gene TRBD1, 5 bases. The CDR3 loop spans 15 amino acids. Germline CDR1 and CDR2: LNHDA and SQIVND (reference sequence). V was shortened by 5 bases and J by 3 bases, with 14 bases between the two germline ends. For the CDR3, the DNA is TGTGCCAGTAGTGCCCAGGGCCTCGATGGAAACACCATATATTTT. It specifies CASSAQGLDGNTIYF.

This chain links TRBV4-1 with TRBJ2-1; tentative D call: TRBD1 (7 bases). The ends were cut back, 3 bases at V and 4 bases at J, with 22 bases in the middle. There are 18 residues in the CDR3. Germline V CDR1 and CDR2: MGHRA, YSYEKL. In DNA, the CDR3 is TGCGCCAGCAGCCACCAACAATGGGGGGACAGAGGGTACAATGAGCAGTTCTTC. Translation: CASSHQQWGDRGYNEQFF.

The chain couples TRBV11-3 to TRBJ2-1; perhaps TRBD1 as D (6 bases). V was pared by 5 bases and J by 3 bases, with 14 bases between. This CDR3 region has 15 residues. CDR1 SGHNT and CDR2 YENEEA come from the germline V gene. CDR3 DNA sequence: TGTGCCAGCAGCCCTACCGAGGGACACTACAATGAGCAGTTCTTC. Translating gives CASSPTEGHYNEQFF.

This chain connects TRBV10-1 to TRBJ2-1; 13 bases map to TRBD2. The CDR3 consists of 16 residues. Germline V lookup: CDR1 WNHNN, CDR2 SYGVQD (reference sequence). J was trimmed by 5 bases and V by 7 bases; bases with no gene match: 8. The CDR3 spells CASTTRLAGGDNEQFF. The CDR3 nucleotides are TGCGCCAGCACTACGCGACTAGCGGGGGGCGACAATGAGCAGTTCTTC.

On this clone: This sample also contains other DNA sequences that code for the same CDR3. The chain couples TRBV5-6 to TRBJ1-1; TRBD1 might be the D (5 bases). The CDR3 has 15 amino acids. Germline V gene lookup returns CDR1 SGHDT and CDR2 YYEEEE. Trimming shortened V by 0 bases and J by 0 bases, and 9 bases separated the two germline ends. The CDR3 region is CASSLVDRMNTEAFF. The CDR3 nucleotides read TGTGCCAGCAGCTTGGTAGACAGAATGAACACTGAAGCTTTCTTT. Full variable domain (outside the CDR3, taken from reference TRBV5-6 and TRBJ1-1): DAGVTQSPTHLIKTRGQQVTLRCSPKSGHDTVSWYQQALGQGPQFIFQYYEEEERQRGNFPDRFSGHQFPNYSSELNVNALLLGDSALYLCASSLVDRMNTEAFFGQGTRLTVV.